The 13 T cell receptor beta chains in this list originate from one sample, sequenced in a study of control samples from healthy donors and cancer patients. Method: immunoSEQ multiplex PCR; TCRdb's copy keeps in-frame clones and lacks some. The sample has around 130,000 clones, around 92% seen once. The sequenced material came from PBMCs. The origin of the receptors is a man aged 45-65 years with head and neck cancer.

CDR3 sequence reads: CASSPDPSSTDTQYF. CDR3 nucleotide sequence: TGTGCCAGCAGCCCGGACCCTTCTAGCACAGATACGCAGTATTTT. The gene calls are TRBV11-1 and TRBJ2-3; D unclear. The CDR3 spans 15 residues. With 5 bases removed from V and 0 bases from J, the gap between germline ends came to 12 bases. From germline, CDR1 is SGHAT and CDR2 FQDESV (reference sequence). Combining the CDR3 with reference TRBV11-1 and TRBJ2-3 gives the whole variable domain EAEVAQSPRYKITEKSQAVAFWCDPISGHATLYWYRQILGQGPELLVQFQDESVVDDSQLPKDRFSAERLKGVDSTLKIQPAELGDSAMYLCASSPDPSSTDTQYFGPGTRLTVL.

The gene calls are TRBV18 and TRBJ1-1, with D unresolved. The V gene lost 2 bases and the J gene lost 8 bases, with 12 bases spanning the gap. The germline gives CDR1 KGHSH, CDR2 LQKENI. The CDR3 is made up of 13 amino acids. The CDR3 region is CASSPEDTVEAFF. The CDR3, as DNA: TGTGCCAGCTCACCAGAGGATACGGTCGAAGCTTTCTTT.

This rearrangement joins TRBV5-1 to TRBJ2-2; 8 nucleotides match TRBD1. CDR3 length: 16 amino acids. Trimming took 4 bases from V and 1 from J; bases not matched to a gene: 6. The V gene's germline CDR1 is SGHRS and CDR2 YFSETQ. CDR3 residues: CASSPPQGGNTGELFF. CDR3 bases: TGCGCCAGCAGCCCCCCACAGGGGGGGAACACCGGGGAGCTGTTTTTT.

The chain links TRBV19 to TRBJ2-7; weak D call: TRBD1 (6 bases). The CDR3 is 14 residues long. Looked up from germline, CDR1 is LNHDA and CDR2 is SQIVND (reference sequence). V was cut by 5 bases and J by 3 bases, with 14 bases left in between. DNA for the CDR3: TGTGCCAGTAGTGCAAACAGGGCCGGCTACGAGCAGTACTTC. It translates to CASSANRAGYEQYF.

The J gene is TRBJ2-3, the V gene TRBV28; a weak D match, TRBD1 (6 bases). The length of the CDR3 is 14 residues. Trimming removed 1 base at V and 6 bases at J, with 11 bases between. Germline CDR1 MDHEN, CDR2 SYDVKM. The CDR3 DNA follows: TGTGCCAGCAGTTTATTCAGGGGCGCGGATACGCAGTATTTT. It yields the protein CASSLFRGADTQYF. The whole variable domain, remainder taken from reference TRBV28 and TRBJ2-3, is DVKVTQSSRYLVKRTGEKVFLECVQDMDHENMFWYRQDPGLGLRLIYFSYDVKMKEKGDIPEGYSVSREKKERFSLILESASTNQTSMYLCASSLFRGADTQYFGPGTRLTVL.

The chain uses TRBV6-6 and TRBJ1-1; D not resolved. Trimming took off 7 bases at V and 0 bases at J, with 18 bases between the two ends. This CDR3 is 16 amino acids long. CDR1 is MNHNY, CDR2 SVGAGI, per germline (reference sequence). As DNA, the CDR3 is TGTGCCAGCACCGACGGGCCCGCCGGCATGAACACTGAAGCTTTCTTT. Its translation is CASTDGPAGMNTEAFF.

The chain combines TRBV5-6 with TRBJ2-1, with 8 positions matching TRBD2. V gave up 4 bases and J gave up 1 base; unmatched junction bases: 4. The CDR3 contains 15 residues. Germline-derived CDR1 and CDR2 are SGHDT and YYEEEE. The CDR3 nucleotides read TGTGCCAGCAGCCGGAGCGGGGGATCCTACAATGAGCAGTTCTTC. Encoded protein: CASSRSGGSYNEQFF.

The genes are TRBV2 and TRBJ2-5, with 10 bases identical to TRBD2. Germline CDR1 SNHLY, CDR2 FYNNEI. The CDR3 totals 14 residues. Trimming removed 6 bases from V and 5 bases from J; junction bases left unmatched: 6. The CDR3 coding sequence is TGTGCCAGCAGCGATAGCGGGGGGAGGGAGACCCAGTACTTC. Its protein is CASSDSGGRETQYF.

This clone has just one count. The genes are TRBV5-6 and TRBJ2-7; the match to TRBD2 covers 7 bases. The CDR3 has 15 residues. Losses at the gene ends were 2 bases for V and 3 bases for J; bases not matched to a gene: 8. From germline, CDR1 is SGHDT and CDR2 YYEEEE. CDR3 coding DNA: TGTGCCAGCAGCTTCCTGGGCGGGAGTGTCTACGAGCAGTACTTC. Its protein product is CASSFLGGSVYEQYF.

This chain joins TRBV3-1 (or the pseudogene TRBV3-2) and TRBJ2-4; D is unresolved. V was cut by 2 bases and J by 7 bases, with 12 bases left in between. There are 14 residues in the CDR3. CDR1 and CDR2 (germline): LGHDT, YNNKEL (reference sequence). The CDR3 loop is CASSQLITKNIQYF. CDR3 in DNA: TGTGCCAGCAGCCAATTAATAACTAAGAACATTCAGTACTTC.

The chain carries TRBV6-5 and TRBJ2-1; 12 positions agree with TRBD1. The CDR3 loop spans 16 amino acids. J gave up 5 bases and V 2 bases, and 4 bases lay outside the gene matches. Germline V CDR1 and CDR2: MNHEY, SVGAGI. CDR3 sequence (DNA): TGTGCCAGCAGTTACGCGGGACAGGGGGCCGACAATGAGCAGTTCTTC. As protein: CASSYAGQGADNEQFF.

CDR3 region: CASSLEAENSNQPQHF. The CDR3 DNA follows: TGTGCCAGCAGCTTAGAGGCTGAAAATAGCAATCAGCCCCAGCATTTT. The chain combines TRBV7-9 with TRBJ1-5; D uncertain. Germline lookup yields CDR1 SEHNR and CDR2 FQNEAQ (reference sequence). This CDR3 has 16 residues. Trimming cost V 1 base and J 0 bases, with 10 bases left between them.

The chain links TRBV19 to TRBJ2-1; 8 nucleotides align to TRBD1. Germline V gives CDR1 LNHDA, CDR2 SQIVND (reference sequence). The ends lost 7 bases at V and 0 bases at J; junction bases unmatched: 8. This CDR3 comprises 16 residues. As DNA, the CDR3 is TGTGCCAGTACCCTGGGACAGGCAAGCTCCTACAATGAGCAGTTCTTC. Its translation: CASTLGQASSYNEQFF.